The TCR beta chain described here comes from a study of early T cells in non-severe SARS-CoV-2 infection. CDR1 SGHRS and CDR2 YFSETQ come from the germline V gene. The V gene lost 4 bases and the J gene lost 4 bases, with 10 bases spanning the gap. This CDR3 contains 13 residues. One entry per CDR3 protein results from TCRdb running MiXCR on the 5' RACE reads. The table has about 21,000 distinct CDR3 sequences, under 5.5% seen once. The sequenced material came from whole blood. This sequence originates from an adult who was a healthcare worker with PCR-confirmed SARS-CoV-2 infection or an uninfected control (not recorded which). The chain links TRBV5-1 to TRBJ2-3; no firm D call. In DNA, the CDR3 is TGCGCCAGCAGCCCCCTAAACCCAGATACGCAGTATTTT. Protein sequence: CASSPLNPDTQYF.